The subject of this entry is one T cell receptor beta chain. V dropped 2 bases and J dropped 0; count of bases not matched to a gene: 12. CDR1 is MNHEY and CDR2 is SVGEGT in the germline V gene. This CDR3 region has 19 residues. Living in under 30 US areas, the participants were between about 18 and 90 years of age. The data belong to a study of blood T cell repertoires in COVID-19. Study overall: Whether acute or convalescent, the COVID-19 samples came from the United States, Italy and Spain. In each case, the material was cDNA or gDNA derived from T cells, B-cell-depleted T cells, or PBMCs.

As handled by the study authors: How many nucleated cells were present was estimated from reference gene primer amplification. The assay was immunoSEQ multiplex PCR, and TCRdb's table has in-frame clones only and misses some. V, J and clone size are taken as reported in that table, and D and trimming were inferred from the DNA itself. The table shows approximately 220,000 clones, with 86% occurring only once. The gene calls are TRBV6-2 or TRBV6-3 and TRBJ1-3; 8 bases map to TRBD1. This sequence was found in a woman aged 40 to 50 with acute COVID-19. Sequencing was performed on PBMCs or T cells enriched from blood (not recorded which). CDR3 in DNA: TGTGCCAGCAGTTACGGGGCAGGGGGCTCGTACCACTCTGGAAACACCATATATTTT. Its protein product is CASSYGAGGSYHSGNTIYF.